Listed below are T cell receptor beta chains from one sample, sequenced in a study of blood T cell repertoires in COVID-19. This table comes from immunoSEQ multiplex PCR, and its TCRdb copy is limited to in-frame clones, with some not included. The sample holds some 130,000 clones, 80% to 90% seen once. Sequenced input: peripheral blood. These receptors all stem from a man in his fifties with active COVID-19. Each CDR3 is given with its conserved first and last residue. The D gene is left open where the match is weak. Clone size appears in some rows only: once, few, many, or a class for an expanded clone.

TRBJ2-1	NA	TRBV6-6	TRBD1	CASSRTGGYNEQFF	TGTGCCAGCAGTCGGACAGGGGGCTACAATGAGCAGTTCTTC
TRBJ2-1	NA	TRBV2	TRBD1	CASSEWAGGSNEQFF	TGTGCCAGCAGTGAATGGGCAGGGGGATCCAATGAGCAGTTCTTC
TRBJ1-6	NA	TRBV6-5	NA	CASSYTPGLDNSPLHF	TGTGCCAGCAGTTATACGCCGGGATTAGATAATTCACCCCTCCACTTT
TRBJ1-4	NA	TRBV4-1	NA	CASSNLRNRAGEKLFF	TGCGCCAGCAGCAACCTACGAAACAGGGCCGGTGAAAAACTGTTTTTT
TRBJ1-1	few	TRBV19	NA	CASMRDKVNTEAFF	TGTGCCAGTATGAGGGACAAGGTGAACACTGAAGCTTTCTTT
TRBJ2-2	NA	TRBV11-1	TRBD1	CASSLNRGSNTGELFF	TGTGCCAGCAGCTTAAACAGGGGGTCTAACACCGGGGAGCTGTTTTTT
TRBJ2-5	NA	TRBV30	NA	CAWSTTWRGDRETQYF	TGTGCCTGGAGTACTACTTGGAGGGGTGACCGAGAGACCCAGTACTTC
TRBJ2-7	NA	TRBV3-1/TRBV3-2	TRBD1	CASRAGTGALYEQYF	TGTGCCAGCAGGGCAGGGACAGGGGCCCTCTACGAGCAGTACTTC
TRBJ2-3	NA	TRBV18	TRBD2	CASSRTSGGPTDTQYF	TGTGCCAGCTCACGGACTAGCGGGGGTCCGACAGATACGCAGTATTTT
TRBJ2-7	once	TRBV5-1	TRBD2	CASSLEASGGVEQYF	TGCGCCAGCAGCTTGGAAGCTAGCGGGGGGGTCGAGCAGTACTTC
TRBJ2-2	NA	TRBV10-2	NA	CASSETGNTGELFF	TGCGCCAGCAGTGAGACGGGAAACACCGGGGAGCTGTTTTTT
TRBJ2-1	NA	TRBV6-1	NA	CASSAQLGRSPSYNEQFF	TGTGCCAGCAGTGCCCAATTGGGGCGTTCTCCTTCCTACAATGAGCAGTTCTTC
TRBJ1-2	NA	TRBV2	TRBD1	CATSNIGGGPSGYTF	TGTGCCACTTCGAATATAGGGGGCGGCCCAAGTGGCTACACCTTC
TRBJ1-5	NA	TRBV5-1	NA	CASSPRFDQPQHF	TGCGCCAGCAGCCCGAGGTTTGACCAGCCCCAGCATTTT
TRBJ1-1	NA	TRBV21-1	NA	CASSGTGGEDTEAFF	TGTGCCAGCAGTGGGACAGGGGGCGAGGACACTGAAGCTTTCTTT
TRBJ2-4	NA	TRBV27	NA	CASRSTGLAGRNIQYF	TGTGCCAGCCGTTCCACCGGGTTGGCAGGGAGGAACATTCAGTACTTC
TRBJ1-2	NA	TRBV7-2	NA	CASSLEHGPGYTF	TGTGCCAGCAGCTTAGAACATGGGCCCGGCTACACCTTC
TRBJ1-5	few	TRBV7-8	NA	CASSSPGWGGVQPQHF	TGTGCCAGCAGCTCCCCCGGGTGGGGAGGAGTTCAGCCCCAGCATTTT
TRBJ2-6	once	TRBV6-6	TRBD2	CASSPVSGGFSGANVLTF	TGTGCCAGCAGTCCCGTGAGCGGGGGATTCTCTGGGGCCAACGTCCTGACTTTC
TRBJ1-1	once	TRBV19	NA	CASTLEPMNTEAFF	TGTGCCAGTACCCTCGAACCTATGAACACTGAAGCTTTCTTT
TRBJ1-1	NA	TRBV3-1/TRBV3-2	TRBD1	CASSQGVATGGTEAFF	TGTGCCAGCAGCCAAGGGGTCGCGACAGGGGGCACTGAAGCTTTCTTT
TRBJ2-7	NA	TRBV20-1	NA	CSARDLHEQYF	TGCAGTGCTAGAGATCTTCACGAGCAGTACTTC
TRBJ1-4	NA	TRBV5-8	TRBD1	CASSPGDSLNEKLFF	TGTGCCAGCAGCCCGGGGGACAGCCTTAATGAAAAACTGTTTTTT
TRBJ2-3	NA	TRBV21-1	NA	CASSNRDRGTDTQYF	TGTGCCAGCAGCAATCGGGACAGGGGGACAGATACGCAGTATTTT
TRBJ2-5	NA	TRBV5-1	TRBD2	CASSFNGLAGEETQYF	TGCGCCAGCAGCTTTAATGGACTAGCGGGGGAAGAGACCCAGTACTTC
TRBJ1-1	NA	TRBV5-8	TRBD1	CASSSGQGLNTEAFF	TGTGCCAGCAGCTCCGGACAGGGTTTGAACACTGAAGCTTTCTTT
TRBJ1-1	NA	TRBV6-5	NA	CASRKDTANTEAFF	TGTGCCAGCAGAAAAGATACAGCAAACACTGAAGCTTTCTTT
TRBJ2-7	NA	TRBV11-1	NA	CASSAWRGHEQYF	TGTGCCAGCAGCGCCTGGCGGGGACACGAGCAGTACTTC
TRBJ2-1	few	TRBV29-1	TRBD2	CSVRGVYNEQFF	TGCAGCGTCCGGGGGGTCTACAATGAGCAGTTCTTC
TRBJ1-6	NA	TRBV11-2	TRBD1	CASSLSEWDSSYNSPLHF	TGTGCCAGCAGCTTGTCTGAATGGGACAGCTCCTATAATTCACCCCTCCACTTT
TRBJ2-1	NA	TRBV11-3	TRBD2	CASSLEGLAGDEQFF	TGTGCCAGCAGCTTAGAAGGGCTAGCGGGGGACGAGCAGTTCTTC
TRBJ1-6	NA	TRBV27	NA	CASSLGGPNSPLHF	TGTGCCAGCAGTTTAGGCGGCCCTAATTCACCCCTCCACTTT
TRBJ2-7	NA	TRBV2	NA	CASSFKQSSYEQYF	TGTGCCAGCAGCTTCAAACAGAGCTCCTACGAGCAGTACTTC
TRBJ1-2	NA	TRBV6-1	TRBD1	CASSENRGPYGYTF	TGTGCCAGCAGTGAAAACAGGGGCCCCTATGGCTACACCTTC
TRBJ1-1	NA	TRBV11-2	TRBD1	CASSSLTGRYTEAFF	TGTGCCAGCAGCTCCCTGACAGGGCGGTACACTGAAGCTTTCTTT
TRBJ2-5	NA	TRBV5-1	TRBD1	CASSLGRGPGVETQYF	TGCGCCAGCAGCTTGGGCAGGGGGCCGGGGGTGGAGACCCAGTACTTC
TRBJ1-6	NA	TRBV7-2	TRBD1	CASSSTGASPLHF	TGTGCCAGCAGCTCGACAGGGGCTTCACCCCTCCACTTT